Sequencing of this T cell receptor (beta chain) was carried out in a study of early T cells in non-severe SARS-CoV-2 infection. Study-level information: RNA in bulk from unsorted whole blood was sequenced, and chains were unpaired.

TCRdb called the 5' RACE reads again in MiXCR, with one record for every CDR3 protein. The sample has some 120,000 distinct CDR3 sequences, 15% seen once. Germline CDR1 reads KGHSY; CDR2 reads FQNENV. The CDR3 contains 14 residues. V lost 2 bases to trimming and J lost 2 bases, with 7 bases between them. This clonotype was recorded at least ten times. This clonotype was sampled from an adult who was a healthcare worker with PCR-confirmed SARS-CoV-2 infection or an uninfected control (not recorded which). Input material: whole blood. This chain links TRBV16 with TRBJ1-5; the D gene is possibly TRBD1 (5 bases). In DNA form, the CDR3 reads TGTGCCAGCAGCCAAGGGGCAGGCAATCAGCCCCAGCATTTT. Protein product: CASSQGAGNQPQHF. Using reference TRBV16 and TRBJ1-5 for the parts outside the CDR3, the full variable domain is GEEVAQTPKHLVRGEGQKAKLYCAPIKGHSYVFWYQQVLKNEFKFLISFQNENVFDETGMPKERFSAKCLPNSPCSLEIQATKLEDSAVYFCASSQGAGNQPQHFGDGTRLSIL.